This TCR beta chain originates from a study of T cells after yellow fever vaccination. Study-wide results and caveats: There was a possibility that FACS-sorted repertoires contained abundant clonotypes contaminating from the bulk population. The study found a weaker secondary response that peaked faster, day 5 versus 15. A small share of clonotypes appeared in both CD4 and CD8 compartments.

TCRdb re-called the 5' RACE reads with MiXCR, one entry per CDR3 protein. The sample holds roughly 180,000 distinct CDR3 sequences; approximately 6.2% are singletons and the top ten take about 2.7%. This clonotype showed up many times. Its antigen remains unidentified. The sample consisted of CD4+ T cells sorted from PBMCs, taken on the day of the first yellow fever vaccination. The TCR sequence derives from a man in his late teens or twenties who received the YFV17D yellow fever vaccine.

The CDR3 reads CASSQELRREQYF. The CDR3 DNA reads TGCGCCAGCAGCCAAGAGCTCCGGAGGGAGCAGTACTTC. V gene TRBV4-3 combines with J gene TRBJ2-7; D possibly corresponds to TRBD2 (5 bases). The ends were cut back, 0 bases at V and 7 bases at J, with 10 bases in the middle. CDR1 is LGHNA and CDR2 is YSLEER in the germline V gene. There are 13 residues in the CDR3.